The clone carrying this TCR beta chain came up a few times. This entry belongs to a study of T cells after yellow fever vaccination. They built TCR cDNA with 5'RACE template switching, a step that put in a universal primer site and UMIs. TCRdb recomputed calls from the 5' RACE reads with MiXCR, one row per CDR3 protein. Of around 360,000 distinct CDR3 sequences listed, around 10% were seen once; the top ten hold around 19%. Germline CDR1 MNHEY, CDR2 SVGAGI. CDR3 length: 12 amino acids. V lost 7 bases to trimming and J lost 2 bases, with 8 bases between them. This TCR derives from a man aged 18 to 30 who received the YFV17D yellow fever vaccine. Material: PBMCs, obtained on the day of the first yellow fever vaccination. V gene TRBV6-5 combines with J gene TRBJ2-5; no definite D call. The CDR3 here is CASTSTQETQYF. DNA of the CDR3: TGTGCCAGCACCTCAACTCAAGAGACCCAGTACTTC.